This entry lists 31 T cell receptor beta chains sequenced from one sample in a study of post-analysis software for immune sequencing data. Each TCR beta cDNA library carried unique molecular identifiers. MiXCR, applied by TCRdb to the PCR reads, yields one record per CDR3 protein. The table includes around 260,000 distinct CDR3 sequences, about 38% detected once. For these receptors, no antigen is known. Study-wide findings and caveats: With TRBV5-6, TRBV5-1 and TRBV20-1 included, about 5 TRBV segments were more frequent in patients than in controls.

The source material was blood. The receptors come from a girl between 5 and 17 years old with multiple sclerosis.

The V gene is TRBV4-3, the J gene TRBJ2-1; D remains ambiguous. CDR1 is LGHNA and CDR2 is YSLEER in the germline V gene. This CDR3 has 16 amino acids. V was pared by 0 bases and J by 6 bases, with 15 bases between. The CDR3 nucleotides are TGCGCCAGCAGCCAAGATGGGCTGGCGAGCTCCAATGAGCAGTTCTTC. Encoded protein: CASSQDGLASSNEQFF.

This clonotype was seen many times. V and J are TRBV7-2 and TRBJ2-1; 10 positions agree with TRBD2. Germline assignment: CDR1 SGHTA and CDR2 FQGNSA. After removal of 5 bases from V and 3 bases from J, the junction contained 1 base not matched to a gene. This CDR3 is built from 14 residues. CDR3 residues: CASSRTSGYNEQFF. CDR3 nucleotide sequence: TGTGCCAGCAGCCGGACTAGCGGCTACAATGAGCAGTTCTTC.

In this sample, this clonotype turned up a few times. A single base separates this from a much larger clone, so it may be a read error. V gene TRBV7-2 combines with J gene TRBJ2-4; TRBD1 matches at 7 bases. Germline values: CDR1 SGHTA, CDR2 FQGNSA. The CDR3 contains 13 residues. The J segment lost 13 bases and the V segment lost 2 bases, leaving 8 bases of the junction unmatched. For the CDR3, the DNA is TGTGCCAGCAGCTTAAAGAGCGTACAGGGGCAGTACTTC. This translates into CASSLKSVQGQYF.

Remarks on this clonotype: Just one base apart from a much larger clone, this may be a read error. The rearrangement joins TRBV4-2 to TRBJ2-1; 9 bases fit TRBD2. V was clipped by 8 bases and J by 7 bases; unmatched bases: 15. There are 16 residues in the CDR3. The germline V gene has CDR1 LGHNA and CDR2 YNFKEQ. The CDR3 region is CASGQSRAGGGNEQFF. CDR3 bases: TGTGCCAGCGGTCAATCCCGAGCGGGAGGTGGGAATGAGCAGTTCTTC.

This clonotype was counted ten times or more. The CDR3 reads CAWSVGSGTGTEAFF. CDR3 in DNA: TGTGCCTGGAGTGTGGGTTCAGGAACTGGCACTGAAGCTTTCTTT. The V and J genes are TRBV30 and TRBJ1-1; no reliable D call. The length of the CDR3 is 15 residues. Germline V gives CDR1 GTSNPN, CDR2 SVGIG (reference sequence). The V end lost 0 bases, the J end lost 4 bases, and 15 bases lay between the germline ends.

This clonotype was seen a single time. This may arise from a read error, as a much more abundant clone is one base away. The rearrangement links TRBV6-5 to TRBJ2-4; the D call may be TRBD1 or TRBD2 (7 bases each). CDR3 size: 13 residues. Germline V lookup: CDR1 MNHEY, CDR2 SVGAGI. The CDR3: CASMGGGWDIRYF. CDR3 DNA: TGTGCCAGCATGGGAGGGGGCTGGGACATTCGGTACTTC.

The gene calls are TRBV12-3 or TRBV12-4 and TRBJ2-3; unclear D gene. V was pared by 6 bases and J by 0 bases, with 7 bases between. The CDR3 is 13 residues long. CDR3 loop: CASRRLSTDTQYF. In DNA, the CDR3 is TGTGCCAGCAGGCGCCTAAGCACAGATACGCAGTATTTT.

This clonotype was detected ten times or more. The chain recombines TRBV29-1 with TRBJ1-1, with D possibly being TRBD1 (5 bases). Germline values: CDR1 SQVTM, CDR2 ANQGSEA. CDR3 length: 13 amino acids. The CDR3 DNA is TGCACCGCCGGAGGGCAGGGAAGCTCTGAAGCTTTCTTT. Encoded protein: CTAGGQGSSEAFF. The whole variable domain, filled in from reference TRBV29-1 and TRBJ1-1, reads SAVISQKPSRDICQRGTSLTIQCQVDSQVTMMFWYRQQPGQSLTLIATANQGSEATYESGFVIDKFPISRPNLTFSTLTVSNMSPEDSSIYLCTAGGQGSSEAFFGQGTRLTVV.

This clonotype has at least ten counts. This chain joins TRBV20-1 and TRBJ2-3; D tentatively reads TRBD1 or TRBD2 (5 bases each). CDR3 size: 13 residues. The V gene lost 5 bases and the J gene lost 9 bases, with 18 bases spanning the gap. Per the germline V gene, CDR1 is DFQATT and CDR2 is SNEGSKA (reference sequence). CDR3 nucleotide sequence: TGCAGTGCTCCCGCCGAGGGGCAGTGGACGCAGTATTTT. Protein: CSAPAEGQWTQYF.

For this clonotype: The junction shows a germline mismatch at one end, possibly a read error. J is TRBJ1-2 and V is TRBV28; the D gene is possibly TRBD1 (6 bases). The CDR3 sequence is 16 residues long. CDR1 and CDR2 (germline): MDHEN, SYDVKM. The CDR3 nucleotides are TGTGCCAGCAGTTTGCAGACTACAGGGTTCAACTATGGCTGCACCTTC. This gives the protein CASSLQTTGFNYGCTF.

V gene TRBV5-1 combines with J gene TRBJ1-1; a possible D gene is TRBD1 (5 bases). Trimming took 4 bases from V and 1 from J, leaving 11 bases between them. From germline, CDR1 is SGHRS and CDR2 YFSETQ. The CDR3 runs to 14 residues. Here the CDR3 reads CASSTRQTNTEAFF. CDR3 nucleotide sequence: TGCGCCAGCAGCACCCGACAGACGAACACTGAAGCTTTCTTT.

This clonotype showed up just a few times. Compared with germline, one end of the junction differs, possibly owing to a read error. This rearrangement joins TRBV4-1 to TRBJ2-1; 8 bases line up with TRBD1. Germline CDR1 and CDR2: MGHRA and YSYEKL. The CDR3 extends over 17 amino acids. The CDR3 sequence: CASSQDRTGLSCNEQFF. The CDR3 nucleotides read TGCGCCAGCAGCCAAGACAGGACAGGGCTCTCCTGCAATGAGCAGTTCTTC.

This clonotype occurred many times. The rearrangement uses TRBV25-1 and TRBJ1-2, with 11 positions matching TRBD1. The CDR3 spans 18 residues. J gave up 8 bases and V 1 base, and 15 bases lay outside the gene matches. Germline lookup yields CDR1 MGHDK and CDR2 SYGVNS. CDR3: CASSEFKEADRGPRGYTF. Written as DNA, the CDR3 is TGTGCCAGCAGTGAATTTAAGGAAGCGGACAGGGGGCCTCGGGGCTACACCTTC.

This clonotype has a count of ten or more. The V call is TRBV29-1, the J call TRBJ1-2, with TRBD1 as a possible D gene (6 bases). Germline CDR1 SQVTM, CDR2 ANQGSEA. V shed 6 bases and J shed 5 bases, with 19 bases lying between them. The CDR3 is made up of 14 amino acids. The CDR3 region is CSVGLGGSSYGYTF. The CDR3 coding sequence is TGCAGCGTAGGATTGGGGGGCTCAAGTTATGGCTACACCTTC.

This clonotype was detected many times. J is TRBJ1-2 and V is TRBV9; D gene uncertain. The CDR3 contains 13 residues. Looked up from germline, CDR1 is SGDLS and CDR2 is YYNGEE. The ends were cut back, 0 bases at V and 1 base at J, with 4 bases in the middle. CDR3 nucleotides: TGTGCCAGCAGCGTAGGACTTAACTATGGCTACACCTTC. It specifies CASSVGLNYGYTF.

A word on this clonotype: A much larger clone is a single base away; this may be a read error. The rearrangement uses TRBV5-1 and TRBJ1-6; the match to TRBD1 covers 7 bases. CDR1 is SGHRS, CDR2 YFSETQ, per germline. The CDR3 totals 15 residues. Unmatched junction bases numbered 11, after V lost 7 bases and J lost 7 bases. CDR3 sequence reads: CASCQGGEANSPLHF. The CDR3 DNA reads as TGCGCCAGCTGTCAGGGGGGTGAGGCAAATTCACCCCTCCACTTT.

This clonotype was recorded only once. At one of its ends the junction is not consistent with the germline gene, which may arise from a read error. This chain connects TRBV6-5 to TRBJ2-1; tentative D call: TRBD1 (5 bases). The J call may be wrong; the DNA end is better matched by TRBJ2-7. CDR1 and CDR2 from the germline V gene are MNHEY and SVGAGI. CDR3 length: 16 amino acids. Here the CDR3 reads CASSYSRRAGYNEQYF. The CDR3 DNA follows: TGCGCCAGCAGTTACTCGAGGCGCGCAGGGTACAATGAGCAGTACTTC.

For the CDR3, the DNA is TGCAGTGCTAGAGATTTTTTAGCAGGTTACGAGCAGTACTTC. It specifies CSARDFLAGYEQYF. V is TRBV20-1 and J is TRBJ2-7; unclear D gene. V lost 0 bases and J lost 4, with 13 bases in between. The CDR3 runs to 14 residues. Germline V CDR1 and CDR2: DFQATT, SNEGSKA (reference sequence).

In this sample, this clonotype turned up many times. V usage is TRBV5-5 and J usage is TRBJ2-1, with D maybe TRBD2 (5 bases). CDR1 is SGHKS and CDR2 is YYEKEE in the germline V gene (reference sequence). The CDR3 contains 17 residues. Between the trimmed V and J ends, which lost 4 bases and 2 bases, there was a span of 19 bases. The CDR3 bases are TGTGCCAGCAGCCCGTCCGCCTTGGGGAGAGCCTACAATGAGCAGTTCTTC. It encodes CASSPSALGRAYNEQFF.

This clonotype was counted between two and nine times. V and J are TRBV24-1 and TRBJ1-2, with no clear D. CDR1 KGHDR and CDR2 SFDVKD come from the germline V gene. Trimming removed 3 bases at V and 5 bases at J, with 9 bases between. This CDR3 is built from 13 residues. The DNA for the CDR3 is TGTGCCACCAGTGATCCTTTCTCGTATGGCTACACCTTC. It codes for CATSDPFSYGYTF.

This clonotype was detected ten times or more. The rearrangement uses TRBV12-3 or TRBV12-4 and TRBJ1-2; tentatively, D is TRBD1 (6 bases). The CDR3 is 14 residues long. Trimming stripped 1 base from V and 7 bases from J, with 13 bases between. The CDR3 region has the DNA TGTGCCAGCAGTTTAGATGGGGGACAAGCTGGCTACACCTTC. Translation gives CASSLDGGQAGYTF.

This clonotype showed up many times. This chain uses TRBV29-1 with TRBJ1-1; D uncertain. CDR1 and CDR2 from the germline V gene are SQVTM and ANQGSEA. CDR3 length: 10 residues. CDR3 residues: CMGMNTEAFF. The CDR3 region has the DNA TGCATGGGAATGAACACTGAAGCTTTCTTT.

In this sample, this clonotype turned up many times. The rearrangement joins TRBV12-3 or TRBV12-4 to TRBJ2-1; 7 bases are shared with TRBD2. The V segment lost 3 bases and the J segment 9 bases; nucleotides outside the gene matches: 8. This CDR3 comprises 14 residues. This CDR3 is CASSFEGRAGEQFF. The CDR3 bases are TGTGCCAGCAGTTTTGAGGGGAGGGCCGGTGAGCAGTTCTTC.

The chain carries TRBV27 and TRBJ2-4; D not resolved. The J call may be in error: the DNA end matches TRBJ2-7 better. This CDR3 spans 15 amino acids. Germline CDR1 reads MNHEY; CDR2 reads SMNVEV (reference sequence). The CDR3 here is CASSLSGGLPYEQYF. CDR3 bases: TGTGCCAGCAGTTTATCAGGCGGATTACCCTACGAGCAGTACTTC.

The sample holds a few counts of this clonotype. In nucleotides, the CDR3 is TGTGCCAGCAGTTACACAGGGCAGGACACTGAAGCTTTCTTT. Translation: CASSYTGQDTEAFF. The rearrangement uses TRBV6-5 and TRBJ1-1; a weak D match, TRBD1 (6 bases). The germline V gene has CDR1 MNHEY and CDR2 SVGAGI. The CDR3 runs 14 residues. V shed 2 bases and J shed 3 bases, with 10 bases lying between them.

This clonotype occurred a few times. The chain uses TRBV29-1 and TRBJ1-2, with D possibly TRBD1 on 6 matching bases. The CDR3 covers 13 residues. Trimming removed 4 bases from V and 2 bases from J, with 11 bases in between. Germline V gene data show CDR1 as SQVTM and CDR2 as ANQGSEA. As DNA, the CDR3 is TGCAGCGTTGTGGGGGGGGCGAACTATGGCTACACCTTC. This sequence encodes CSVVGGANYGYTF.

This clonotype has a count of ten or more. V is TRBV29-1 and J is TRBJ2-1; 8 bases are shared with TRBD2. The germline V gene encodes CDR1 SQVTM and CDR2 ANQGSEA. The CDR3 loop spans 13 amino acids. V lost 6 bases, J lost 3 bases, and 4 bases stayed unmatched. The CDR3 here is CSVRGGNYNEQFF. Here the CDR3 DNA reads TGCAGCGTCCGCGGGGGGAACTACAATGAGCAGTTCTTC.

V is TRBV4-1 and J is TRBJ1-2, with D hard to call. The germline CDR1 and CDR2 sequences are MGHRA and YSYEKL. V lost 0 bases and J lost 4, with 12 bases in between. The CDR3 extends over 15 amino acids. The CDR3 here is CASSQEGSQFYGYTF. CDR3 coding DNA: TGCGCCAGCAGCCAAGAGGGGAGCCAGTTCTATGGCTACACCTTC.

This clonotype was seen repeatedly, ten times or more. V usage is TRBV20-1 and J usage is TRBJ2-3, with a weak D call TRBD2 (6 bases). The CDR3 loop spans 13 amino acids. V lost 2 bases and J lost 5, with 11 bases in between. The germline gives CDR1 DFQATT, CDR2 SNEGSKA (reference sequence). The CDR3 sequence is CSARRTTQDTQYF. As DNA, the CDR3 is TGCAGTGCTAGAAGGACTACTCAAGATACGCAGTATTTT.

For the CDR3, the DNA is TGTGCCAGCAGACCCGGCGGAACGAACTACGAGCAGTACTTC. Protein product: CASRPGGTNYEQYF. The chain is built from TRBV6-1 and TRBJ2-7; D remains ambiguous. The germline V gene has CDR1 MNHNS and CDR2 SASEGT. The CDR3 is 14 amino acids. The V and J ends lost 6 bases and 3 bases respectively, with 15 bases between them.

The table lists this clonotype with a count of one. The chain carries TRBV7-3 and TRBJ2-1; 10 bases match TRBD2. This CDR3 comprises 17 residues. Losses at the gene ends were 3 bases for V and 8 bases for J; bases not matched to a gene: 13. The germline V gene has CDR1 SGHTA and CDR2 FQGTGA. DNA of the CDR3: TGTGCCAGCAGCTTTTACCAGACAGCGGGGGGGACGGATGAGCAGTTCTTC. Translating it yields CASSFYQTAGGTDEQFF.